This T cell receptor beta chain was sequenced in a study of response to subunit inactivated influenza vaccine. From the RT-PCR reads, TCRdb called clonotypes with MiXCR, one entry per CDR3 protein. The sample gives approximately 680,000 distinct CDR3 sequences, approximately 14% of which show up once; approximately 10% is in the top ten. Overall study results and limits: New T cells are recruited in small numbers by each seasonal influenza vaccination, according to the authors' suggestion.

Points on this clonotype: Its antigen is as yet unknown.

The CDR3 has 15 amino acids. The trim removed 6 bases at V and 6 bases at J, leaving 8 bases unmatched. Germline loops: CDR1 MNHNS, CDR2 SASEGT. Source: PBMCs from blood, taken roughly 12 days after vaccination. J is TRBJ2-2 and V is TRBV6-1; 9 nucleotides align to TRBD1. The sequence was collected from a man aged 50-60 years who received an inactivated influenza vaccine. The CDR3 DNA sequence: TGTGCCAGCAGAAACCGCGGGACAGGGTCCGGGGAGCTGTTTTTT. Its protein product is CASRNRGTGSGELFF.